The source of this T cell receptor beta chain is a study of tumor-infiltrating lymphocytes in oesophageal squamous cell carcinoma (dated by TCRdb to 2015 to 2016). The germline V gene gives CDR1 as SGHVS and CDR2 as FNYEAQ. Measured from the cysteine to the phenylalanine, the CDR3 is 13 residues long. Only CDR3 DNA remains: 39 bases, in frame from the first base. Between the V and J ends, shortened by 1 base and 5 bases respectively, the junction contains 8 bases. The method was PCR. The reads were generated on an Illumina HiSeq 2000. TCRdb applied fastp at Q25 and MiXCR to the public reads, then kept only in-frame beta chains. Entries that share a CDR3 protein sequence are merged under the most common genes and DNA. The sample table holds approximately 18,000 distinct CDR3 sequences, of which 40% to 55% were seen once. The ten largest clones represent more than 25% of the sample. This clonotype was detected a few times. Its antigen is not yet known. The sample holds no much larger clone one base away, and base qualities are not on file.

The sample consisted of esophageal tumor tissue. The V gene is TRBV7-6 and the J gene is TRBJ2-5; no D gene is confidently identified. The TCR sequence derives from a male donor with esophageal squamous cell carcinoma. CDR3 protein: CASSLGPDETQYF. The sequence in DNA is TGTGCCAGCAGCTTAGGCCCGGATGAGACCCAGTACTTC.